The 17 T cell receptor beta chains in this list originate from one sample, sequenced in a study of T cell changes during pregnancy in multiple sclerosis. Here immunoSEQ multiplex PCR was the method, and the copy in TCRdb shows in-frame clones only, minus some. The data show approximately 44,000 clones, about 90% seen once. The sequencing used CD4+ T cells from peripheral blood mononuclear cells, collected in the second trimester of pregnancy. The receptor set was obtained from a female donor in good health, enrolled as a control in a pregnancy study.

This chain joins TRBV7-9 and TRBJ1-1, with a tentative D call TRBD1 (5 bases). V shed 2 bases and J shed 5 bases, with 18 bases lying between them. Germline lookup yields CDR1 SEHNR and CDR2 FQNEAQ (reference sequence). The length of the CDR3 is 16 residues. The CDR3 DNA sequence: TGTGCCAGCAGCTTAAGACAGAATGCACCCTGGACTGAAGCTTTCTTT. Its translation is CASSLRQNAPWTEAFF.

The rearrangement links TRBV11-3 to TRBJ2-1; perhaps TRBD2 as D (5 bases). Germline V CDR1 and CDR2: SGHNT, YENEEA. The CDR3 is made up of 15 amino acids. With 1 base removed from V and 8 bases from J, the gap between germline ends came to 15 bases. As DNA, the CDR3 is TGTGCCAGCAGCTTAGGGCAAACTAGTACCGATGAGCAGTTCTTC. Encoded protein: CASSLGQTSTDEQFF.

The V call is TRBV18, the J call TRBJ1-3; D is possibly TRBD1 (5 bases). The CDR3 runs to 16 residues. V was clipped by 4 bases and J by 2 bases, with 15 bases between them. Germline V gene lookup returns CDR1 KGHSH and CDR2 LQKENI. The CDR3 loop reads CASSLGQGIPGNTIYF. The DNA of the CDR3 is TGTGCCAGCTCACTCGGCCAGGGAATACCTGGAAACACCATATATTTT.

V gene TRBV2 combines with J gene TRBJ2-5, with D uncertain. V shed 0 bases and J shed 7 bases, with 27 bases lying between them. Germline lookup yields CDR1 SNHLY and CDR2 FYNNEI. The CDR3 has 19 amino acids. CDR3 loop: CASSEALLESKLRLGTQYF. The DNA for the CDR3 is TGTGCCAGCAGTGAAGCGCTTCTTGAGTCGAAACTAAGGCTCGGGACCCAGTACTTC. Based on the CDR3 plus reference TRBV2 and TRBJ2-5, the full variable domain is EPEVTQTPSHQVTQMGQEVILRCVPISNHLYFYWYRQILGQKVEFLVSFYNNEISEKSEIFDDQFSVERPDGSNFTLKIRSTKLEDSAMYFCASSEALLESKLRLGTQYFGPGTRLLVL.

V gene TRBV7-9 combines with J gene TRBJ2-5; D possibly corresponds to TRBD1 (5 bases). Germline V gene data show CDR1 as SEHNR and CDR2 as FQNEAQ (reference sequence). Trimming left V 7 bases short and J 5 bases short, with 17 bases between. CDR3 length equals 14 residues. CDR3 residues: CASNPLSGQETQYF. CDR3 DNA: TGTGCCAGCAACCCCCTCTCAGGGCAGGAGACCCAGTACTTC. Combining the CDR3 with reference TRBV7-9 and TRBJ2-5 gives the whole variable domain DTGVSQNPRHKITKRGQNVTFRCDPISEHNRLYWYRQTLGQGPEFLTYFQNEAQLEKSRLLSDRFSAERPKGSFSTLEIQRTEQGDSAMYLCASNPLSGQETQYFGPGTRLLVL.

This clone has only one observation. The gene calls are TRBV6-1 and TRBJ1-3, with D maybe TRBD1 (5 bases). The CDR3 is 15 amino acids. The germline gives CDR1 MNHNS, CDR2 SASEGT. V gave up 5 bases and J gave up 4 bases, with 15 bases separating them. CDR3 bases: TGTGCCAGCAGTTCAGGGTCCCTTAGAGGAAACACCATATATTTT. Encoded protein: CASSSGSLRGNTIYF.

The J gene is TRBJ2-3, the V gene TRBV27; 7 positions agree with TRBD2. Germline V CDR1 and CDR2: MNHEY, SMNVEV (reference sequence). J was trimmed by 2 bases and V by 2 bases; bases with no gene match: 4. There are 15 residues in the CDR3. Here the CDR3 DNA reads TGTGCCAGCAGTTTAAGGCTAGCGGTCACAGATACGCAGTATTTT. This translates into CASSLRLAVTDTQYF.

The V gene is TRBV19, the J gene TRBJ2-1; D uncertain. V was pared by 5 bases and J by 4 bases, with 21 bases between. This CDR3 has 17 amino acids. Germline V lookup: CDR1 LNHDA, CDR2 SQIVND (reference sequence). CDR3: CASSATTKELTYNEQFF. The CDR3 DNA is TGTGCCAGTAGTGCCACCACTAAAGAGCTTACTTACAATGAGCAGTTCTTC.

The genes are TRBV28 and TRBJ2-6; 10 positions agree with TRBD2. The V and J ends lost 4 bases and 4 bases, in that order; junction bases with no gene match: 7. The CDR3 consists of 17 residues. Germline CDR1 is MDHEN and CDR2 is SYDVKM. The CDR3 region has the DNA TGTGCCAGCAGTTCGCTAGCGGGAGCGCCCGGGGCCAACGTCCTGACTTTC. Residues: CASSSLAGAPGANVLTF.

The V and J genes are TRBV7-3 and TRBJ2-3; TRBD2 aligns across 8 bases. This CDR3 has 15 amino acids. The V gene's germline CDR1 is SGHTA and CDR2 FQGTGA. The junction had 7 bases not matched to a gene; V was cut back by 5 bases and J by 3 bases. The CDR3 DNA is TGTGCCAGCAGCACAGTAGCGGGGCCTACAGATACGCAGTATTTT. It specifies CASSTVAGPTDTQYF.

Only one count was recorded for this clone. The V gene is TRBV19, the J gene TRBJ1-2; perhaps TRBD1 as D (5 bases). Germline lookup yields CDR1 LNHDA and CDR2 SQIVND (reference sequence). The CDR3 covers 14 residues. Between the trimmed V and J ends, which lost 2 bases and 7 bases, there was a span of 14 bases. Written as DNA, the CDR3 is TGTGCCAGTAGTATATCACGGACAAGGGGTGGCTACACCTTC. This gives the protein CASSISRTRGGYTF.

The CDR3 reads CASSLVASGATQYF. DNA for the CDR3: TGTGCCAGCAGCTTGGTGGCTAGCGGGGCCACGCAGTACTTC. The chain employs TRBV5-6 and TRBJ2-7, with 9 bases fitting TRBD2. CDR3 length equals 14 residues. Trimming cost V 0 bases and J 9 bases; bases outside gene matches: 7. Germline V gene lookup returns CDR1 SGHDT and CDR2 YYEEEE.

The gene calls are TRBV5-8 and TRBJ2-2, with D uncertain. The V gene lost 0 bases and the J gene lost 2 bases, with 8 bases spanning the gap. Germline V gives CDR1 SGHTS, CDR2 YDEGEE. The CDR3 extends over 15 amino acids. As DNA, the CDR3 is TGTGCCAGCAGCTTGGGCCAGGTTAACACCGGGGAGCTGTTTTTT. Residues: CASSLGQVNTGELFF.

This chain links TRBV5-5 with TRBJ2-7; 7 nucleotides line up with TRBD1. The V and J ends lost 2 bases and 1 base, in that order; junction bases with no gene match: 3. This CDR3 contains 14 residues. Germline V gives CDR1 SGHKS, CDR2 YYEKEE (reference sequence). The CDR3 region has the DNA TGTGCCAGCAGCTTAGGGACAGCGTCCTACGAGCAGTACTTC. It is translated as CASSLGTASYEQYF.

The gene calls are TRBV4-1 and TRBJ2-5; D possibly corresponds to TRBD2 (6 bases). CDR3 length: 18 residues. Germline CDR1 MGHRA, CDR2 YSYEKL. Trimming stripped 0 bases from V and 2 bases from J, with 19 bases between. The CDR3 DNA is TGCGCCAGCAGCCAAGATCTGTTCGGGGCGGGGAGGCAAGAGACCCAGTACTTC. As protein: CASSQDLFGAGRQETQYF.

V usage is TRBV28 and J usage is TRBJ2-7, with D unresolved. The V gene's germline CDR1 is MDHEN and CDR2 SYDVKM. V lost 6 bases, J lost 6 bases, and 9 bases lay in between. This CDR3 has 11 residues. This CDR3 is CASRSIVEQYF. The CDR3 DNA is TGTGCCAGCAGGTCAATTGTCGAGCAGTACTTC.

The CDR3 DNA reads as TGTGCCAGCGCCCCGGGAGTGACCGGTAATACGCAGTATTTT. It codes for CASAPGVTGNTQYF. The rearrangement joins TRBV6-4 to TRBJ2-3; TRBD2 is a possible D gene (6 bases). The germline gives CDR1 MRHNA, CDR2 SNTAGT. The CDR3 consists of 14 residues. Between the trimmed V and J ends, which lost 8 bases and 7 bases, there was a span of 19 bases.